A selection of T cell receptor beta chains follows, all from one sample in a study of blood T cell repertoires in COVID-19. This table comes from immunoSEQ multiplex PCR, and its TCRdb copy is limited to in-frame clones, with some not included. Of hundreds of thousands of clones in the sample, around 87% are singletons; the top ten hold approximately 10%. Material for sequencing was PBMCs or T cells enriched from blood (not recorded which). The receptors derive from a woman aged 45-65 years who had recovered from COVID-19. The CDR3 runs from the conserved cysteine through the conserved F or W. The order of the fields is V gene, J gene, CDR3 protein.

TRBV3-1/TRBV3-2	TRBJ2-7	CASSLGQNSYEQYF
TRBV15	TRBJ2-3	CATLLAGITDTQYF
TRBV9	TRBJ2-5	CASSQGYQETQYF
TRBV27	TRBJ2-3	CASSSGGVWTDTQYF
TRBV30	TRBJ1-5	CACSIDRLNQPQHF
TRBV5-5	TRBJ1-1	CASSYQGSMNTEAFF
TRBV5-4	TRBJ2-3	CASSLGRGGRTDTQYF
TRBV30	TRBJ1-2	CAWSRQAGGYTF
TRBV6-2/TRBV6-3	TRBJ1-1	CASGHGLHTEAFF
TRBV19	TRBJ1-2	CASSVNYLSGYTF
TRBV9	TRBJ1-2	CASSVTGRDGYTF
TRBV12-3/TRBV12-4	TRBJ1-3	CASRQGVGNTIYF
TRBV12-2	TRBJ1-1	CASRLSLTGKDTEAFF
TRBV7-6	TRBJ2-5	CASSLNRVQETQYF
TRBV5-5	TRBJ2-7	CASSWGTVSYEQYF
TRBV3-1/TRBV3-2	TRBJ2-7	CASSHASREQYF
TRBV28	TRBJ2-5	CATRGRGLLETQYF
TRBV6-5	TRBJ1-2	CASSYSGGEYGYTF
TRBV7-8	TRBJ2-2	CASSRTGDRVGELFF
TRBV28	TRBJ1-1	CASSSSGSNTEAFF
TRBV19	TRBJ1-1	CASSIVGGADTEAFF
TRBV27	TRBJ1-1	CASSPLSDRNTEAFF
TRBV7-8	TRBJ1-1	CASSWTRVNTEAFF
TRBV13	TRBJ1-6	CASSLGPSSGQSSYNSPLHF